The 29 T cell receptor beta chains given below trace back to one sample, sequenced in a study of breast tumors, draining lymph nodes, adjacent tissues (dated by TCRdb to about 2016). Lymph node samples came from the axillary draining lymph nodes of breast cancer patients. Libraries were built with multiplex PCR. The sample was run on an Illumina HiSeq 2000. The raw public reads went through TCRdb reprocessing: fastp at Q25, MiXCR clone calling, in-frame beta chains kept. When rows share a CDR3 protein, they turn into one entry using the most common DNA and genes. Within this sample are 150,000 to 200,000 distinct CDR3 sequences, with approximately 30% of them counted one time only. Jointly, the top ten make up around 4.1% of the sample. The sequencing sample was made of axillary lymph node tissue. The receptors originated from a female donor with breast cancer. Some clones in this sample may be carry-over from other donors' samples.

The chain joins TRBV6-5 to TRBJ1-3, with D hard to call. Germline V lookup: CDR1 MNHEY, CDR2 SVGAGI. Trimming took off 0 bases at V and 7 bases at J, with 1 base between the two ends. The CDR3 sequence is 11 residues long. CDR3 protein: CASSYSNTIYF. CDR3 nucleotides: TGTGCCAGCAGTTACTCGAACACCATATATTTT.

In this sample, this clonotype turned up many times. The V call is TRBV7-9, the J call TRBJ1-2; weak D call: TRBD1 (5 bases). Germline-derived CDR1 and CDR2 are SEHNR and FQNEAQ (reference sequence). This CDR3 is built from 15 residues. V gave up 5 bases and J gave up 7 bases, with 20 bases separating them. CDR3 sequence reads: CASSRVSRELGGYTF. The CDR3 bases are TGTGCCAGCAGCCGCGTTTCCAGGGAGTTGGGTGGCTACACCTTC.

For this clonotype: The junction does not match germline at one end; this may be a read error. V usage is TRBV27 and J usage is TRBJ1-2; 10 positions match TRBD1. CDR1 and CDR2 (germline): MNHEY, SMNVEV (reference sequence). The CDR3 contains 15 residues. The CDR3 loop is CANSLFGTGVYGYTF. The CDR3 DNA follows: TGTGCCAACAGTTTGTTCGGGACAGGGGTCTATGGCTACACCTTC.

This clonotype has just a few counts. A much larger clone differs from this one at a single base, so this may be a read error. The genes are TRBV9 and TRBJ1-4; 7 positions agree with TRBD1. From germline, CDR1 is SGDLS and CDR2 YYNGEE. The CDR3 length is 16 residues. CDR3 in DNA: TGTGCCAGCAGCGAGAGGGGGCGGGGGAGCAATGAAACACTGTTTTTT. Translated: CASSERGRGSNETLFF.

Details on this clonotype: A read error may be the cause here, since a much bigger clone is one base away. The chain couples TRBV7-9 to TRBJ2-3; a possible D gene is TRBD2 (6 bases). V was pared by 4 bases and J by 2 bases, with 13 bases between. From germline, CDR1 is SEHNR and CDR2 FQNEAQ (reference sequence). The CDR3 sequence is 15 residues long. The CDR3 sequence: CASSSVTGVTDTQYF. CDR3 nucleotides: TGTGCCAGCAGCTCAGTAACGGGGGTCACAGATACGCAGTATTTT.

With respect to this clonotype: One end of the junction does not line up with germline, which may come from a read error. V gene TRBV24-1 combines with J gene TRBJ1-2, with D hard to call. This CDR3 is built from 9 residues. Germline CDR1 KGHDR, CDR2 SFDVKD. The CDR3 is CATSSDDFF. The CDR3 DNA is TGTGCCACCAGTTCAGATGACTTCTTC.

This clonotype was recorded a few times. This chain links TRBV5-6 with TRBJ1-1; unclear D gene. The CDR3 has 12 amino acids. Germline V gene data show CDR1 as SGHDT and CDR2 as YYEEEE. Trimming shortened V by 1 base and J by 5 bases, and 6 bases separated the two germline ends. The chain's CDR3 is CASSLYWTEAFF. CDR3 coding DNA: TGTGCCAGCAGCTTGTACTGGACTGAAGCTTTCTTT.

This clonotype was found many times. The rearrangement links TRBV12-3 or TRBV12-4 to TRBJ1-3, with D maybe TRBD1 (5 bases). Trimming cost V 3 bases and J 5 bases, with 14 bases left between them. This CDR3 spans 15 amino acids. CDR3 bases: TGTGCCAGCAGTTTCGCCTGGGACCGAAGAAACACCATATATTTT. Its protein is CASSFAWDRRNTIYF.

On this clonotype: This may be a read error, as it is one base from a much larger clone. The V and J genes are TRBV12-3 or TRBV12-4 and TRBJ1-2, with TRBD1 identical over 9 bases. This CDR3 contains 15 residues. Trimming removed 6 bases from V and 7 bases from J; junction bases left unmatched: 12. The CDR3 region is CASSSTGGDRSGYTF. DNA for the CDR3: TGTGCCAGCAGCAGCACAGGGGGCGATAGGTCTGGCTACACCTTC.

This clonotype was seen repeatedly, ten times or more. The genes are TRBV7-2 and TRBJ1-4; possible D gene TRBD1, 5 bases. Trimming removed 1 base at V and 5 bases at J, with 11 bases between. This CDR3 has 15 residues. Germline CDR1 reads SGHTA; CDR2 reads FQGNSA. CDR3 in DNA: TGTGCCAGCAGCTTAGACCAGGGTTTAAATGAAAAACTGTTTTTT. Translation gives CASSLDQGLNEKLFF.

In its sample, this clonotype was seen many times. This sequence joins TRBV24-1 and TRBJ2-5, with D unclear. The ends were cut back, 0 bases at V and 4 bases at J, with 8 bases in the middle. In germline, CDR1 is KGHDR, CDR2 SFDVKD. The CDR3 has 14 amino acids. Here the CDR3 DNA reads TGTGCCACCAGTGATTTGTTGGGCGGAGAGACCCAGTACTTC. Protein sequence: CATSDLLGGETQYF.

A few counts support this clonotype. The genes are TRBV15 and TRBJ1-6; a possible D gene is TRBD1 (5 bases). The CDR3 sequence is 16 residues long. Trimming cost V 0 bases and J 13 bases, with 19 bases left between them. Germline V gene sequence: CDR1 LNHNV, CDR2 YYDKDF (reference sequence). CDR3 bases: TGTGCCACCAGCAGAGATGGCAGGGAAGGGAATTTCCCCCTCCACTTT. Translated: CATSRDGREGNFPLHF.

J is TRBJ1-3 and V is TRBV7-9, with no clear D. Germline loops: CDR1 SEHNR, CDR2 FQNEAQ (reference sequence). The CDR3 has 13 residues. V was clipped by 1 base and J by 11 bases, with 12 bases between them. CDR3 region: CASSLVNSNSIYF. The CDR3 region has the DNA TGTGCCAGCAGCTTAGTAAATAGCAACTCCATATATTTT.

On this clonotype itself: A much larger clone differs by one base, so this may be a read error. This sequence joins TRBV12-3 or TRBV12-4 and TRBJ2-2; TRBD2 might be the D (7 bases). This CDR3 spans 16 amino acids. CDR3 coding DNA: TGTGCCAGCAAACCGTGGGGGCTAGCGGAGACCGGGGAGCCGTTTTTT. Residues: CASKPWGLAETGEPFF.

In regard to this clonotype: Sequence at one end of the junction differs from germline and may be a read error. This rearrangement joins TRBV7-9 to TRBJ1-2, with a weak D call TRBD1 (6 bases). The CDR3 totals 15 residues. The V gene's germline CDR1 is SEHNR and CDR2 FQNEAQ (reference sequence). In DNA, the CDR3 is TGTGCCAGCGGATTGAGGGGGGCAGGGCTTTATGGCTACTCCTTC. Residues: CASGLRGAGLYGYSF.

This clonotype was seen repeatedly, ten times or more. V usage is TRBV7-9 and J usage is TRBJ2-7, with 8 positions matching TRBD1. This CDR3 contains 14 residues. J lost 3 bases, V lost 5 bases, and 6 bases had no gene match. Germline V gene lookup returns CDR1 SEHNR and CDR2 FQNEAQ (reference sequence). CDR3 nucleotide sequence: TGTGCCAGCAGCCCCCTCGACAGGGGCTACGAGCAGTACTTC. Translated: CASSPLDRGYEQYF.

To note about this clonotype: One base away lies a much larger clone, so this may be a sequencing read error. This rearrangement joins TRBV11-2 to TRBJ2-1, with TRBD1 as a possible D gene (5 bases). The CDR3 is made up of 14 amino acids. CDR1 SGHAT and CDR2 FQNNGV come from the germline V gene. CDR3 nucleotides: TGTGCCAGCAGCGAGTGGGGCTCCTCCAATGAGCAGTTCTTC. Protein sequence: CASSEWGSSNEQFF.

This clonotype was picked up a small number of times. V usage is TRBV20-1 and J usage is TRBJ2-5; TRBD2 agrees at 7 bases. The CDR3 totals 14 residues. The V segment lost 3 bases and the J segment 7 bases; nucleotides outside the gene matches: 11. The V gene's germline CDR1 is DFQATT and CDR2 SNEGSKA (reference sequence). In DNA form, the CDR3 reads TGCAGTGCTAGGGGGGGGATTAAAGGGGCGACCCAGTACTTC. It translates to CSARGGIKGATQYF.

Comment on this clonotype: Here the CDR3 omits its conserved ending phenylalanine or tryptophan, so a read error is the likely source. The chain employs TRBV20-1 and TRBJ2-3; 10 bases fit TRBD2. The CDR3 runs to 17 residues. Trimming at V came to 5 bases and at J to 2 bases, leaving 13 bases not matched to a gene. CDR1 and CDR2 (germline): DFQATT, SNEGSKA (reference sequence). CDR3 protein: CSAGPSGSFIDTDTQYL. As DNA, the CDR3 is TGCAGTGCTGGCCCTAGCGGGAGCTTCATTGACACAGATACGCAGTATCTT.

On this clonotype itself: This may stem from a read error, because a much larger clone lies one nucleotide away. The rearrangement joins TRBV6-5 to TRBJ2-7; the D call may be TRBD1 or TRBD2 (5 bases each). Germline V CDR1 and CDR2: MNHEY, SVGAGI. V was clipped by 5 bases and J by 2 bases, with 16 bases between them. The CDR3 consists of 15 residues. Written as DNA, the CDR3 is TGTGCCAGCAGTCATGGTCGGGGCAGTACCTACGAGCAGTACTTC. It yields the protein CASSHGRGSTYEQYF.

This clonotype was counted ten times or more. The CDR3 region has the DNA TGTGCCAGCAGCCAATCGGGGAGTGAGCAGTTCTTC. Its protein product is CASSQSGSEQFF. The chain combines TRBV4-2 with TRBJ2-1; the D gene is possibly TRBD2 (5 bases). This CDR3 comprises 12 residues. Trimming removed 2 bases at V and 9 bases at J, with 8 bases between. Germline V gene data show CDR1 as LGHNA and CDR2 as YNFKEQ.

The CDR3 DNA reads TGTGCCAGCAGCCAAGAGGGTGCTGAAAAACTGTTTTTT. As protein: CASSQEGAEKLFF. The rearrangement joins TRBV4-2 to TRBJ1-4; D unclear. Germline V gene data show CDR1 as LGHNA and CDR2 as YNFKEQ. V dropped 0 bases and J dropped 7 bases, with 6 bases sitting between them. The CDR3 runs to 13 residues.

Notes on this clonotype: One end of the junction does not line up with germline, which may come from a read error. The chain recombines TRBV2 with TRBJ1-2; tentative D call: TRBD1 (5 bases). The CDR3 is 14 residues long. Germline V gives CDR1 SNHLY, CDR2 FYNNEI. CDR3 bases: TGTGCCAGCAGTTCCGCCGGGACGGACTATGGCTTCACCTTC. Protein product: CASSSAGTDYGFTF.

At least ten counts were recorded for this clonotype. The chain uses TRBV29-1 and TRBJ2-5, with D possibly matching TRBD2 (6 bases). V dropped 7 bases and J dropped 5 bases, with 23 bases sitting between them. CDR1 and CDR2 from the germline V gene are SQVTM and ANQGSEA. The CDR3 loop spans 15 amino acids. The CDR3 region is CSAGPGGIGWETQYF. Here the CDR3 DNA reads TGCAGCGCCGGACCCGGAGGGATCGGGTGGGAGACCCAGTACTTC.

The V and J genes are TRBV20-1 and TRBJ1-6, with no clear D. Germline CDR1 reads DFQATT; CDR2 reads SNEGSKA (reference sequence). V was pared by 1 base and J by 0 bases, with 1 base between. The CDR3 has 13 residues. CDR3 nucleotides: TGCAGTGCTAGAGTCTCCTATAATTCACCCCTCCACTTT. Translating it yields CSARVSYNSPLHF.

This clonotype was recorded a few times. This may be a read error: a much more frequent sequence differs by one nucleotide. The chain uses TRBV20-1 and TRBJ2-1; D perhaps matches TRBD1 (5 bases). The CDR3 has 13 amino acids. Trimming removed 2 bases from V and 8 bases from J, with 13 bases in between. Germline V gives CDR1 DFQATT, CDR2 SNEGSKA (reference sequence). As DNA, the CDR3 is TGCAGTGCTAGACAGGGTAACGACGATGAGCAGTTCTTC. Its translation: CSARQGNDDEQFF.

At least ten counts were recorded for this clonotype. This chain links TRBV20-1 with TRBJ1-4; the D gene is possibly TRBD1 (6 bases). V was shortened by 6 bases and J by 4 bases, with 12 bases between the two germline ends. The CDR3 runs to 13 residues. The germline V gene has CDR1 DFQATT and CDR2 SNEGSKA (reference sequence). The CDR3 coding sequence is TGCAGTGCAAAGGGGGGAATTAATGAAAAACTGTTTTTT. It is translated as CSAKGGINEKLFF.

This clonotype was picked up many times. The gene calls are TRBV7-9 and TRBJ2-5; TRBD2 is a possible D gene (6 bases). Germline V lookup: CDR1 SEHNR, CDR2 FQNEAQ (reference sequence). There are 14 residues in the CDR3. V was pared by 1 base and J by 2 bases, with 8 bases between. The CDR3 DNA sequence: TGTGCCAGCAGCTTAGTAGGGACTCAAGAGACCCAGTACTTC. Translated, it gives CASSLVGTQETQYF.

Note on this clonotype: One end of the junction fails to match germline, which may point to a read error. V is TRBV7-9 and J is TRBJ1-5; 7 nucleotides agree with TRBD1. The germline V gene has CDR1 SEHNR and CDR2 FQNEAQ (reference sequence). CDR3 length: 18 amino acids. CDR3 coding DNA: TGTGCCAGCAGCTTGGGGACAGCAATTCACAATAGCAATCAGCCCCAGCACTTT. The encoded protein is CASSLGTAIHNSNQPQHF.